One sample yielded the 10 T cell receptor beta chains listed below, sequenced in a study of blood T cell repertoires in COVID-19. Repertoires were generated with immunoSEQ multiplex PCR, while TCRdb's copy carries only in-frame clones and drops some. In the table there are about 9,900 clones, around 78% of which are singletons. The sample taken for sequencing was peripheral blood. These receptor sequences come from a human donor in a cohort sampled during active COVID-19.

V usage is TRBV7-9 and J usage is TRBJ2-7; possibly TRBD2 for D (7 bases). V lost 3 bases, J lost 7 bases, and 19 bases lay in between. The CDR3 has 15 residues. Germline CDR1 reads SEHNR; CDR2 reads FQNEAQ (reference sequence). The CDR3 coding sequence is TGTGCCAGCAGCTTTGCCGTTGGGGGGGCAGAAGAGCAGTACTTC. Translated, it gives CASSFAVGGAEEQYF.

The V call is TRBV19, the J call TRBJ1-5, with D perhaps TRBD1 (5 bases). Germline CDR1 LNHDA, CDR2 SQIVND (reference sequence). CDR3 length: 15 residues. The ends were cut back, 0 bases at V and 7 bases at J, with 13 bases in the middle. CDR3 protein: CASSIDGRAGQPQHF. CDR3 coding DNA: TGTGCCAGTAGTATAGACGGCAGGGCTGGCCAGCCCCAGCATTTT.

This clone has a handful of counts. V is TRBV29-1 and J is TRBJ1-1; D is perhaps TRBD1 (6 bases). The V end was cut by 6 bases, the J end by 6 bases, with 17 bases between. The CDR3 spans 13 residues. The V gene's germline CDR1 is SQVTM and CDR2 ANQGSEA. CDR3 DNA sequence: TGCAGCGTCGATACAGGGTTTCGGGCTGAAGCTTTCTTT. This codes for CSVDTGFRAEAFF. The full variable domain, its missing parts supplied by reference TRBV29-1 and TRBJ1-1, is SAVISQKPSRDICQRGTSLTIQCQVDSQVTMMFWYRQQPGQSLTLIATANQGSEATYESGFVIDKFPISRPNLTFSTLTVSNMSPEDSSIYLCSVDTGFRAEAFFGQGTRLTVV.

CDR3 sequence reads: CASNRDRGSVEQYF. DNA of the CDR3: TGTGCCAGCAACCGGGACAGGGGTTCTGTCGAGCAGTACTTC. This chain uses TRBV6-5 with TRBJ2-7, with 10 positions matching TRBD1. Germline V gives CDR1 MNHEY, CDR2 SVGAGI. V gave up 7 bases and J gave up 6 bases; unmatched junction bases: 9. This CDR3 spans 14 amino acids.

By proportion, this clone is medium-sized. CDR3 in amino acids: CASSVVGGGAMDEQFF. In DNA form, the CDR3 reads TGTGCCAGCAGCGTGGTCGGCGGGGGGGCTATGGATGAGCAGTTCTTC. The rearrangement links TRBV9 to TRBJ2-1, with 9 bases that match TRBD2. Losses at the gene ends were 2 bases for V and 8 bases for J; bases not matched to a gene: 11. CDR3 length: 16 amino acids. Germline assignment: CDR1 SGDLS and CDR2 YYNGEE. Full variable domain (remainder filled in from reference TRBV9 and TRBJ2-1): DSGVTQTPKHLITATGQRVTLRCSPRSGDLSVYWYQQSLDQGLQFLIQYYNGEERAKGNILERFSAQQFPDLHSELNLSSLELGDSALYFCASSVVGGGAMDEQFFGPGTRLTVL.

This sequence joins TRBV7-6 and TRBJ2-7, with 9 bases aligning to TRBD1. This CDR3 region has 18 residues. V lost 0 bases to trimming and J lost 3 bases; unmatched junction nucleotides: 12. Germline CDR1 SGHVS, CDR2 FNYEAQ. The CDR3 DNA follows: TGTGCCAGCAGCTTAGCGGGGGGAGGCCTGGACAGGGGCTACGAGCAGTACTTC. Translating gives CASSLAGGGLDRGYEQYF.

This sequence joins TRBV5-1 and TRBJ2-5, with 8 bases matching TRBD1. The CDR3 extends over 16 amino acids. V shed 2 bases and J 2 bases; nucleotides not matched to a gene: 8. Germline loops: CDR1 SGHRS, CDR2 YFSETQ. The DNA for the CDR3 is TGCGCCAGCAGCTTTGGGACAGGAGCCGGGCAAGAGACCCAGTACTTC. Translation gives CASSFGTGAGQETQYF.

CDR3 loop: CASSLVLAGGSTDTQYF. The CDR3 coding sequence is TGTGCCAGCAGCTTAGTACTAGCGGGGGGTAGCACAGATACGCAGTATTTT. The rearrangement joins TRBV7-6 to TRBJ2-3, with 12 bases fitting TRBD2. This CDR3 region has 17 residues. Losses at the gene ends were 1 base for V and 0 bases for J; bases not matched to a gene: 2. Per the germline V gene, CDR1 is SGHVS and CDR2 is FNYEAQ.

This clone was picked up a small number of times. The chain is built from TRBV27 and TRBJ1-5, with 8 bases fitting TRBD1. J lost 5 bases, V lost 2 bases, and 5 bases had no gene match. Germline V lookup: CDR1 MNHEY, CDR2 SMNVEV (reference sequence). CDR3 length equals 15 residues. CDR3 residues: CASSLLTGVDQPQHF. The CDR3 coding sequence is TGTGCCAGCAGTTTACTGACAGGGGTCGATCAGCCCCAGCATTTT.

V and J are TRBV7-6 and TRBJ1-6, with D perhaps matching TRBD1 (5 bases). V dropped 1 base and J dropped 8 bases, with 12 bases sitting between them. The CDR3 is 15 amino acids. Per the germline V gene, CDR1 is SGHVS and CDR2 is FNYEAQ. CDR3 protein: CASSLDVEGHSPLHF. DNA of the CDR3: TGTGCCAGCAGCTTAGACGTGGAGGGACATTCACCCCTCCACTTT.